The rows below give T cell receptor beta chains drawn from one sample of a study of T-cell reconstitution after alpha-beta-depleted transplantation in children. TCRdb used MiXCR to reprocess the PCR reads, holding one entry per CDR3 protein. Here the sample spans about 300,000 distinct CDR3 sequences, roughly 7.8% being singletons. The specimen comprised peripheral blood, sampled 360 days after TCRalphabeta/CD19-depleted stem cell transplant. The receptors were sampled from a female patient aged 2 to 10 who had a stem cell transplant for Fanconi anemia, so the T cells may come from the graft donor. The CDR3 runs from the conserved cysteine through the conserved F or W. D genes are given only for firm matches. Size is stated for part of the rows, as once, few or many counts, or as a class when the clone is expanded.

size: .; V: TRBV10-2; J: TRBJ2-1; D: .; DNA: TGCGCCAGCAGTGAGTCGGCAGGGCTTAGGGTCCTCAATGAGCAGTTCTTC; CDR3: CASSESAGLRVLNEQFF
size: few; V: TRBV11-2; J: TRBJ2-2; D: .; DNA: TGTGCCAGCAGCCAAGAGGTCGTCGGGGCCGGGGAGCTGTTTTTT; CDR3: CASSQEVVGAGELFF
size: few; V: TRBV6-2/TRBV6-3; J: TRBJ1-2; D: .; DNA: TGTGCCAGCAGGGGAGTCAACTATGGCTACACCTTC; CDR3: CASRGVNYGYTF
size: few; V: TRBV7-8; J: TRBJ1-1; D: TRBD1; DNA: TGTGCCAGCAGCTGGGGACAGGAGGACACTGAAGCTTTCTTT; CDR3: CASSWGQEDTEAFF
size: many; V: TRBV10-3; J: TRBJ2-3; D: .; DNA: TGTGCCATCGGGAGGAGCACAGATACGCAGTATTTT; CDR3: CAIGRSTDTQYF
size: many; V: TRBV18; J: TRBJ2-2; D: TRBD2; DNA: TGTGCCAGCTCGCCTTCTAGCGGGGACACCGGGGAGCTGTTTTTT; CDR3: CASSPSSGDTGELFF
size: few; V: TRBV9; J: TRBJ2-1; D: TRBD1; DNA: TGTGCCAGCAGCCAAAACCCGCCCCGCACAGGGGGCGGGAACAATGAGCAGTTCTTC; CDR3: CASSQNPPRTGGGNNEQFF
size: .; V: TRBV4-2; J: TRBJ1-3; D: .; DNA: TGTGCCAGCAGCCTCCGGGAGAGAAACACCATATATTTT; CDR3: CASSLRERNTIYF
size: medium-sized; V: TRBV12-3/TRBV12-4; J: TRBJ2-1; D: TRBD2; DNA: TGTGCCAGCAGTTTACGAGGACTAGAATTCAATGAGCAGTTCTTC; CDR3: CASSLRGLEFNEQFF
size: many; V: TRBV15; J: TRBJ2-1; D: .; DNA: TGTGCCACCAGCATGGGCGGGATAGCCTACAATGAGCAGTTCTTC; CDR3: CATSMGGIAYNEQFF
size: many; V: TRBV12-3/TRBV12-4; J: TRBJ2-1; D: .; DNA: TGTGCCAGCAGTTTTCCGGGGCAGCCCTTTTACAATGAGCAGTTCTTC; CDR3: CASSFPGQPFYNEQFF
size: .; V: TRBV5-6; J: TRBJ1-5; D: TRBD1; DNA: TGTGCCAGCAGCTTGGGCAGGGGGCACTATAGCAATCAGCCCCAGCATTTT; CDR3: CASSLGRGHYSNQPQHF
size: .; V: TRBV3-1; J: TRBJ2-2; D: TRBD2; DNA: TGTGCCAGCAGCCAAGAAATCCTAGCGGCTATACCCGGGGAGCTGTTTTTT; CDR3: CASSQEILAAIPGELFF
size: many; V: TRBV7-9; J: TRBJ2-1; D: .; DNA: TGTGCCAGCAGGGCTAGCACTGGCCGGGCAAATGAGCAGTTCTTC; CDR3: CASRASTGRANEQFF
size: few; V: TRBV5-5; J: TRBJ2-7; D: .; DNA: TGTGCCAGCAGCTTGGACCGGGACGGATTCTACGAGCAGTACTTC; CDR3: CASSLDRDGFYEQYF
size: many; V: TRBV12-3/TRBV12-4; J: TRBJ2-5; D: .; DNA: TGTGCCAGCAGTCCGCCTTACAGGATAGAGACCCAGTACTTC; CDR3: CASSPPYRIETQYF